The 29 T cell receptor beta chains below come from one sample, sequenced in a study of shared clonotypes between healthy human individuals. Assay used: immunoSEQ multiplex PCR; TCRdb lists only in-frame clones, some missing. The sample carries 950,000 to 1,300,000 clones, approximately 70% recorded once. Sequenced: memory CD4+ T cells sorted from blood. Subset here: CD45RA-negative fraction. The receptors here all came from a man between 18 and 29 years old in good health.

V is TRBV19 and J is TRBJ2-1; 8 positions match TRBD2. The CDR3 consists of 15 residues. Germline V gene data show CDR1 as LNHDA and CDR2 as SQIVND (reference sequence). V was pared by 3 bases and J by 0 bases, with 1 base of the junction left unmatched. CDR3 region: CASSIREGSYNEQFF. CDR3 nucleotide sequence: TGTGCCAGTAGTATTCGGGAGGGCTCCTACAATGAGCAGTTCTTC. The whole variable domain, filled in from reference TRBV19 and TRBJ2-1, reads DGGITQSPKYLFRKEGQNVTLSCEQNLNHDAMYWYRQDPGQGLRLIYYSQIVNDFQKGDIAEGYSVSREKKESFPLTVTSAQKNPTAFYLCASSIREGSYNEQFFGPGTRLTVL.

The chain uses TRBV7-9 and TRBJ1-4, with D possibly TRBD1 on 5 matching bases. The CDR3 loop spans 14 amino acids. The germline V gene encodes CDR1 SEHNR and CDR2 FQNEAQ (reference sequence). Trimming cost V 3 bases and J 8 bases, with 13 bases left between them. CDR3 region: CASSLVGVEEKLFF. CDR3 nucleotides: TGTGCCAGCAGCTTGGTAGGGGTGGAAGAAAAACTGTTTTTT.

In its sample, this clone was seen once. The identical CDR3 is also encoded by other nucleotide sequences in the sample. The chain carries TRBV5-1 and TRBJ2-1, with a possible D match to TRBD2 (5 bases). Germline CDR1 is SGHRS and CDR2 is YFSETQ. The V end was cut by 0 bases, the J end by 1 base, with 11 bases between. The length of the CDR3 is 16 residues. DNA for the CDR3: TGCGCCAGCAGCTTGGAGGGCGGGTCGTCCTACAATGAGCAGTTCTTC. Residues: CASSLEGGSSYNEQFF.

This sequence joins TRBV11-3 and TRBJ2-1; D ambiguous. The CDR3 is made up of 12 amino acids. V lost 1 base and J 10 bases, leaving 8 bases between the germline ends. Germline loops: CDR1 SGHNT, CDR2 YENEEA. The CDR3 nucleotides read TGTGCCAGCAGCTTAGGTACGTCCGAGCAGTTCTTC. As protein: CASSLGTSEQFF.

This clone was observed a few times. This sequence joins TRBV4-3 and TRBJ1-1; D is perhaps TRBD1 (6 bases). This CDR3 contains 14 residues. The germline V gene encodes CDR1 LGHNA and CDR2 YSLEER. V was pared by 5 bases and J by 1 base, with 11 bases between. For the CDR3, the DNA is TGCGCCAGCAGCGAACAGGGCGGGAACACTGAAGCTTTCTTT. This sequence encodes CASSEQGGNTEAFF.

The V gene is TRBV5-1, the J gene TRBJ2-7; either TRBD1 or TRBD2 may supply D (6 bases each). The V gene's germline CDR1 is SGHRS and CDR2 YFSETQ. V lost 4 bases, J lost 4 bases, and 18 bases lay in between. The CDR3 sequence is 15 residues long. The CDR3 spells CASSPQGGVSYEQYF. The CDR3 DNA reads TGCGCCAGCAGCCCACAGGGAGGTGTGTCTTACGAGCAGTACTTC.

This clone was counted once. CDR3 region: CASGLDNTGELFF. CDR3 DNA sequence: TGCGCCAGCGGCCTTGATAACACCGGGGAGCTGTTTTTT. The chain links TRBV5-1 to TRBJ2-2; unclear D gene. The CDR3 is made up of 13 amino acids. V was shortened by 7 bases and J by 2 bases, with 9 bases between the two germline ends. Germline-derived CDR1 and CDR2 are SGHRS and YFSETQ.

The V call is TRBV11-2, the J call TRBJ2-3; TRBD1 matches at 7 bases. The CDR3 is 15 amino acids. The junction had 11 bases not matched to a gene; V was cut back by 5 bases and J by 6 bases. The germline V gene has CDR1 SGHAT and CDR2 FQNNGV. CDR3 bases: TGTGCCAGCAGCGGGGTCGTGACAGGGTACGATACGCAGTATTTT. Encoded protein: CASSGVVTGYDTQYF.

The rearrangement links TRBV5-1 to TRBJ1-5; D is ambiguous. CDR3 size: 14 residues. Germline CDR1 and CDR2: SGHRS and YFSETQ. V dropped 8 bases and J dropped 0 bases, with 12 bases sitting between them. For the CDR3, the DNA is TGCGCCAGACGGGCAGAATATAGCAATCAGCCCCAGCATTTT. Translating gives CARRAEYSNQPQHF. Based on the CDR3 plus reference TRBV5-1 and TRBJ1-5, the full variable domain is KAGVTQTPRYLIKTRGQQVTLSCSPISGHRSVSWYQQTPGQGLQFLFEYFSETQRNKGNFPGRFSGRQFSNSRSEMNVSTLELGDSALYLCARRAEYSNQPQHFGDGTRLSIL.

This clone was picked up a small number of times. This chain uses TRBV15 with TRBJ1-5; D not resolved. V shed 0 bases and J shed 4 bases, with 7 bases lying between them. From germline, CDR1 is LNHNV and CDR2 YYDKDF (reference sequence). The CDR3 contains 14 residues. CDR3 in amino acids: CATSRDGSNQPQHF. The CDR3 DNA is TGTGCCACCAGCAGAGACGGATCTAATCAGCCCCAGCATTTT.

There are a few counts of this clone. The chain carries TRBV18 and TRBJ1-5, with 10 bases aligning to TRBD1. This CDR3 comprises 15 residues. Trimming cost V 5 bases and J 2 bases; bases outside gene matches: 3. Germline values: CDR1 KGHSH, CDR2 LQKENI. CDR3 amino acids: CASSAGTGGNQPQHF. In DNA form, the CDR3 reads TGTGCCAGCTCAGCCGGGACAGGGGGCAATCAGCCCCAGCATTTT.

V and J are TRBV9 and TRBJ2-3; D is possibly TRBD2 (6 bases). Germline CDR1 SGDLS, CDR2 YYNGEE. The CDR3 contains 16 residues. Trimming took off 3 bases at V and 2 bases at J, with 16 bases between the two ends. CDR3 loop: CASSAFGLSHTDTQYF. The CDR3, as DNA: TGTGCCAGCAGCGCATTTGGACTATCCCACACAGATACGCAGTATTTT.

The genes are TRBV13 and TRBJ2-3, with D unresolved. V lost 1 base and J lost 0, with 11 bases in between. CDR3 length: 16 amino acids. Looked up from germline, CDR1 is PRHDT and CDR2 is FYEKMQ (reference sequence). CDR3 in DNA: TGTGCCAGCAGCTTAGCGCCTCGATCTAGCACAGATACGCAGTATTTT. Residues: CASSLAPRSSTDTQYF.

The V call is TRBV18, the J call TRBJ2-4, with 7 nucleotides matching TRBD1. The CDR3 totals 12 residues. Germline CDR1 KGHSH, CDR2 LQKENI. Unmatched junction bases numbered 0, after V lost 6 bases and J lost 4 bases. Here the CDR3 reads CASSTGKNIQYF. For the CDR3, the DNA is TGTGCCAGCTCGACAGGGAAAAACATTCAGTACTTC.

This clone was seen a single time. V gene TRBV5-1 combines with J gene TRBJ1-4; no reliable D call. The V and J ends lost 0 bases and 7 bases respectively, with 13 bases between them. From germline, CDR1 is SGHRS and CDR2 YFSETQ. This CDR3 is 15 amino acids long. CDR3 sequence (DNA): TGCGCCAGCAGCTTGGATCCGTTCGGAGGTGAAAAACTGTTTTTT. It translates to CASSLDPFGGEKLFF.

This chain links TRBV5-5 with TRBJ1-2; tentative D call: TRBD1 (6 bases). Germline V lookup: CDR1 SGHKS, CDR2 YYEKEE (reference sequence). Trimming took 1 base from V and 4 from J, leaving 8 bases between them. The length of the CDR3 is 13 residues. The CDR3 is CASSLLDSYGYTF. The CDR3 bases are TGTGCCAGCAGCTTGCTGGACAGCTATGGCTACACCTTC.

This chain links TRBV29-1 with TRBJ2-3; 8 bases map to TRBD2. CDR3 length: 15 amino acids. Germline CDR1 reads SQVTM; CDR2 reads ANQGSEA. Germline trimming cut 5 bases from V and 1 base from J; bases unmatched to any gene: 8. The chain's CDR3 is CSVRGSGDRTDTQYF. The CDR3 coding sequence is TGCAGCGTTCGGGGTAGCGGGGATCGCACAGATACGCAGTATTTT.

The chain joins TRBV6-1 to TRBJ2-1; TRBD2 aligns across 8 bases. This CDR3 region has 14 residues. Unmatched junction bases numbered 7, after V lost 8 bases and J lost 4 bases. Germline loops: CDR1 MNHNS, CDR2 SASEGT. CDR3 bases: TGTGCCAGCCAAGTAGCGGGATGGTACAATGAGCAGTTCTTC. This codes for CASQVAGWYNEQFF.

This clone has a single count. The chain carries TRBV5-1 and TRBJ2-1, with 9 bases that match TRBD1. V was pared by 3 bases and J by 6 bases, with 4 bases of the junction left unmatched. In germline, CDR1 is SGHRS, CDR2 YFSETQ. There are 14 residues in the CDR3. The chain's CDR3 is CASSSPGQGNEQFF. As DNA, the CDR3 is TGCGCCAGCAGCTCTCCGGGACAGGGCAATGAGCAGTTCTTC.

This clone was seen just once. J is TRBJ1-6 and V is TRBV11-2; no reliable D call. Germline assignment: CDR1 SGHAT and CDR2 FQNNGV. Trimming removed 0 bases at V and 15 bases at J, with 15 bases between. The CDR3 runs to 14 residues. Written as DNA, the CDR3 is TGTGCCAGCAGCTTAGACCCTTCAGGCTTGAACCTCCACTTT. The encoded protein is CASSLDPSGLNLHF. The whole variable domain, remainder taken from reference TRBV11-2 and TRBJ1-6, is EAGVAQSPRYKIIEKRQSVAFWCNPISGHATLYWYQQILGQGPKLLIQFQNNGVVDDSQLPKDRFSAERLKGVDSTLKIQPAKLEDSAVYLCASSLDPSGLNLHFGNGTRLTVT.

This clone was recorded only once. This chain uses TRBV30 with TRBJ2-7, with 7 bases identical to TRBD2. J gave up 3 bases and V 1 base, and 6 bases lay outside the gene matches. The length of the CDR3 is 14 residues. The germline V gene encodes CDR1 GTSNPN and CDR2 SVGIG (reference sequence). CDR3 protein: CAWSGGGSGYEQYF. In DNA, the CDR3 is TGTGCCTGGAGTGGGGGCGGGAGCGGCTACGAGCAGTACTTC.

The V call is TRBV30, the J call TRBJ1-1, with 10 positions matching TRBD1. Germline lookup yields CDR1 GTSNPN and CDR2 SVGIG (reference sequence). This CDR3 comprises 15 residues. The ends lost 0 bases at V and 5 bases at J; junction bases unmatched: 6. Written as DNA, the CDR3 is TGTGCCTGGAGTGTAGTAGGGACAGGGGTAACTGAAGCTTTCTTT. This sequence encodes CAWSVVGTGVTEAFF.

The chain recombines TRBV10-3 with TRBJ2-1; the match to TRBD2 covers 7 bases. The germline V gene has CDR1 ENHRY and CDR2 SYGVKD. The junction had 10 bases not matched to a gene; V was cut back by 6 bases and J by 2 bases. The length of the CDR3 is 16 residues. CDR3 residues: CAIRDPSGGAYNEQFF. The CDR3 bases are TGTGCCATCAGGGACCCTAGCGGTGGAGCCTACAATGAGCAGTTCTTC.

The rearrangement uses TRBV6-5 and TRBJ2-5, with D possibly being TRBD2 (6 bases). The CDR3 has 16 amino acids. Trimming stripped 0 bases from V and 7 bases from J, with 18 bases between. Germline loops: CDR1 MNHEY, CDR2 SVGAGI. DNA for the CDR3: TGTGCCAGCAGTTACTCGAATGTGCCCATGGGAGGGACCCAGTACTTC. This encodes CASSYSNVPMGGTQYF.

In its sample, this clone was seen once. The chain recombines TRBV6-1 with TRBJ2-7; D not resolved. This CDR3 contains 14 residues. V was clipped by 0 bases and J by 3 bases, with 9 bases between them. Germline V gene lookup returns CDR1 MNHNS and CDR2 SASEGT. CDR3 residues: CASSEAGYGYEQYF. The CDR3 nucleotides read TGTGCCAGCAGTGAAGCGGGCTATGGCTACGAGCAGTACTTC.

The chain is built from TRBV5-4 and TRBJ2-1; D gene ambiguous. The V end lost 0 bases, the J end lost 9 bases, and 13 bases lay between the germline ends. This CDR3 region has 14 residues. Germline V CDR1 and CDR2: SGHNT, YYREEE (reference sequence). Here the CDR3 reads CASSLDGGLTEQFF. In DNA, the CDR3 is TGTGCCAGCAGCTTGGACGGCGGCCTAACTGAGCAGTTCTTC.

The chain links TRBV5-1 to TRBJ2-6; 8 bases fit TRBD1. Per the germline V gene, CDR1 is SGHRS and CDR2 is YFSETQ. The CDR3 covers 18 residues. V lost 2 bases, J lost 0 bases, and 7 bases stayed unmatched. The CDR3 loop is CASSLWTGPVSGANVLTF. Written as DNA, the CDR3 is TGCGCCAGCAGCTTATGGACAGGGCCCGTCTCTGGGGCCAACGTCCTGACTTTC.

The chain combines TRBV6-6 with TRBJ1-2; D is ambiguous. Trimming removed 2 bases at V and 6 bases at J, with 7 bases between. This CDR3 is 12 amino acids long. Germline V gene data show CDR1 as MNHNY and CDR2 as SVGAGI (reference sequence). The CDR3 region has the DNA TGTGCCAGCAGTTACAACCGAAATGGCTACACCTTC. This encodes CASSYNRNGYTF.

The table lists this clone with a count of one. This sample also contains other DNA sequences that code for the same CDR3. The V call is TRBV7-9, the J call TRBJ2-1, with TRBD1 as a possible D gene (5 bases). The CDR3 has 14 amino acids. Germline CDR1 SEHNR, CDR2 FQNEAQ (reference sequence). Trimming removed 6 bases from V and 4 bases from J, with 13 bases in between. CDR3 sequence: CASRSGQNYNEQFF. The CDR3, as DNA: TGTGCCAGCAGGTCAGGGCAGAATTACAATGAGCAGTTCTTC. Together with reference TRBV7-9 and TRBJ2-1, the CDR3 gives the full variable domain: DTGVSQNPRHKITKRGQNVTFRCDPISEHNRLYWYRQTLGQGPEFLTYFQNEAQLEKSRLLSDRFSAERPKGSFSTLEIQRTEQGDSAMYLCASRSGQNYNEQFFGPGTRLTVL.